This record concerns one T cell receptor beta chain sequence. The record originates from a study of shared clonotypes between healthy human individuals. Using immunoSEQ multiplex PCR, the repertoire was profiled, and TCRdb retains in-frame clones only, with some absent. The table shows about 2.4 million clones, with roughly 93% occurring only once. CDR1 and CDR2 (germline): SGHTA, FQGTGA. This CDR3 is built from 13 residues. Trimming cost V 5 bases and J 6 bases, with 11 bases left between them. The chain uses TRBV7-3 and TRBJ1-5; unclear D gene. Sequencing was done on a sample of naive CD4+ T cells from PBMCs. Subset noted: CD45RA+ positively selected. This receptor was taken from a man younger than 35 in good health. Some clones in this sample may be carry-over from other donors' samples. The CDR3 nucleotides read TGTGCCAGCAGCCTATTAAGTGGTCAGCCCCAGCATTTT. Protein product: CASSLLSGQPQHF.